Below, 15 T cell receptor beta chains from the same sample are listed, as sequenced in a study of blood T cell repertoires in COVID-19. Measured with immunoSEQ multiplex PCR; TCRdb has only the in-frame clones, and not every one. Of approximately 300,000 clones listed, around nine tenths are singletons. The sequenced material came from PBMCs or T cells enriched from blood (not recorded which). The receptors here all came from a woman aged 25 to 39 who had been exposed to COVID-19.

The CDR3: CASSLPRTGIGLGNYGYTF. The CDR3 DNA follows: TGTGCCAGCAGTTTACCAAGGACAGGGATTGGGTTAGGTAACTATGGCTACACCTTC. The chain carries TRBV27 and TRBJ1-2, with 8 bases identical to TRBD1. J was trimmed by 1 base and V by 2 bases; bases with no gene match: 15. From germline, CDR1 is MNHEY and CDR2 SMNVEV (reference sequence). The CDR3 runs 19 residues.

V and J are TRBV5-4 and TRBJ2-1; D not certain. Germline V gives CDR1 SGHNT, CDR2 YYREEE (reference sequence). There are 14 residues in the CDR3. With 2 bases removed from V and 8 bases from J, the gap between germline ends came to 14 bases. CDR3 region: CASSFFITDYEQFF. DNA for the CDR3: TGTGCCAGCAGCTTCTTTATCACCGACTATGAGCAGTTCTTC.

The chain uses TRBV4-3 and TRBJ2-4, with 16 positions matching TRBD2. The CDR3 loop spans 20 amino acids. V dropped 1 base and J dropped 1; count of bases not matched to a gene: 7. Looked up from germline, CDR1 is LGHNA and CDR2 is YSLEER. The CDR3 region is CASSQVWGTSGGAAKNIQYF. CDR3 sequence (DNA): TGCGCCAGCAGCCAAGTTTGGGGGACTAGCGGGGGGGCCGCCAAAAACATTCAGTACTTC.

CDR3 region: CASSHGGAGATFNEQFF. The CDR3 nucleotides are TGTGCCAGCAGCCACGGGGGGGCGGGGGCCACGTTCAATGAGCAGTTCTTC. The chain links TRBV5-4 to TRBJ2-1; TRBD2 agrees at 8 bases. Losses at the gene ends were 4 bases for V and 6 bases for J; bases not matched to a gene: 15. CDR1 and CDR2 from the germline V gene are SGHNT and YYREEE (reference sequence). This CDR3 spans 17 amino acids.

The V and J genes are TRBV27 and TRBJ1-2; D gene uncertain. The V gene lost 5 bases and the J gene lost 7 bases, with 14 bases spanning the gap. The CDR3 extends over 13 amino acids. The germline CDR1 and CDR2 sequences are MNHEY and SMNVEV (reference sequence). Here the CDR3 reads CASSVSYTGGYTF. The CDR3 bases are TGTGCCAGCAGTGTCTCGTACACGGGTGGCTACACCTTC.

The rearrangement links TRBV27 to TRBJ1-2; weak D call: TRBD1 (5 bases). The CDR3 has 14 residues. CDR1 and CDR2 from the germline V gene are MNHEY and SMNVEV (reference sequence). Trimming stripped 1 base from V and 3 bases from J, with 9 bases between. The CDR3 region has the DNA TGTGCCAGCAGTTTATTCCCCAGGGACTATGGCTACACCTTC. Its protein product is CASSLFPRDYGYTF.

V gene TRBV21-1 combines with J gene TRBJ1-1. TRBV21-1 is classified as a pseudogene. The CDR3 is 18 residues long. DNA for the CDR3: TGTGCCAGCAGCAAAGTCCGGGGAGGGGCTCAGATGAACACTGAAGCTTTCTTT. Its protein is CASSKVRGGAQMNTEAFF.

The genes are TRBV27 and TRBJ2-5, with a tentative D call TRBD1 (7 bases). With 6 bases removed from V and 5 bases from J, the gap between germline ends came to 13 bases. The CDR3 is 13 residues long. Germline V gene lookup returns CDR1 MNHEY and CDR2 SMNVEV (reference sequence). The CDR3 coding sequence is TGTGCCAGCAGCCTGACAGGGAGGGAGACCCAGTACTTC. It is translated as CASSLTGRETQYF.

CDR3 nucleotides: TGTGCCAGCAGCTTATTTCTAGCGGGGGCCGCAAACGAGCAGTACTTC. Its translation: CASSLFLAGAANEQYF. The genes are TRBV11-1 and TRBJ2-7; 10 bases map to TRBD2. The CDR3 length is 16 residues. CDR1 and CDR2 from the germline V gene are SGHAT and FQDESV (reference sequence). The V and J ends lost 2 bases and 5 bases, in that order; junction bases with no gene match: 9. The variable domain in full, with the rest retrieved from reference TRBV11-1 and TRBJ2-7, is EAEVAQSPRYKITEKSQAVAFWCDPISGHATLYWYRQILGQGPELLVQFQDESVVDDSQLPKDRFSAERLKGVDSTLKIQPAELGDSAMYLCASSLFLAGAANEQYFGPGTRLTVT.

The chain links TRBV7-6 to TRBJ1-1; D may be TRBD1 (6 bases). This CDR3 is built from 15 residues. Germline V lookup: CDR1 SGHVS, CDR2 FNYEAQ. The V end was cut by 5 bases, the J end by 5 bases, with 18 bases between. CDR3 in amino acids: CASSTRTDMWTEAFF. In DNA form, the CDR3 reads TGTGCCAGCAGCACAAGGACAGATATGTGGACTGAAGCTTTCTTT.

The rearrangement uses TRBV14 and TRBJ1-2; D gene unclear. The V gene's germline CDR1 is SGHDN and CDR2 FVKESK. The CDR3 totals 16 residues. Between the trimmed V and J ends, which lost 2 bases and 0 bases, there was a span of 13 bases. CDR3 DNA sequence: TGTGCCAGCAGCCAATTCGACGAGGTAGCTAACTATGGCTACACCTTC. Its protein is CASSQFDEVANYGYTF.

CDR3 DNA: TGCGCCAGCAGCTTGTACAGCGGGGGGCCCGCCTCCTACGAGCAGTACTTC. Its protein is CASSLYSGGPASYEQYF. The chain combines TRBV5-1 with TRBJ2-7, with 9 bases aligning to TRBD2. Losses at the gene ends were 1 base for V and 0 bases for J; bases not matched to a gene: 8. Germline CDR1 reads SGHRS; CDR2 reads YFSETQ. This CDR3 spans 17 amino acids.

CDR3 in DNA: TGTGCCAGCAGCGGGACAGTACGAAACACTGAAGCTTTCTTT. It translates to CASSGTVRNTEAFF. The genes are TRBV5-5 and TRBJ1-1; 7 nucleotides align to TRBD1. Looked up from germline, CDR1 is SGHKS and CDR2 is YYEKEE (reference sequence). This CDR3 is built from 14 residues. Losses at the gene ends were 4 bases for V and 2 bases for J; bases not matched to a gene: 5.

The chain recombines TRBV29-1 with TRBJ1-1, with 7 bases lining up with TRBD1. The CDR3 consists of 14 residues. CDR1 and CDR2 (germline): SQVTM, ANQGSEA. V lost 6 bases and J lost 1; bases outside the gene matches: 8. The CDR3 loop reads CSVLMGQQNTEAFF. In DNA form, the CDR3 reads TGCAGCGTCTTGATGGGACAGCAGAACACTGAAGCTTTCTTT.

The chain is built from TRBV6-1 and TRBJ1-6; unclear D gene. The length of the CDR3 is 18 residues. Trimming removed 2 bases at V and 0 bases at J, with 14 bases between. Germline assignment: CDR1 MNHNS and CDR2 SASEGT. The CDR3 DNA is TGTGCCAGCAGTGAACATTTCGGGAGGTCCTCCTATAATTCACCCCTCCACTTT. This gives the protein CASSEHFGRSSYNSPLHF.